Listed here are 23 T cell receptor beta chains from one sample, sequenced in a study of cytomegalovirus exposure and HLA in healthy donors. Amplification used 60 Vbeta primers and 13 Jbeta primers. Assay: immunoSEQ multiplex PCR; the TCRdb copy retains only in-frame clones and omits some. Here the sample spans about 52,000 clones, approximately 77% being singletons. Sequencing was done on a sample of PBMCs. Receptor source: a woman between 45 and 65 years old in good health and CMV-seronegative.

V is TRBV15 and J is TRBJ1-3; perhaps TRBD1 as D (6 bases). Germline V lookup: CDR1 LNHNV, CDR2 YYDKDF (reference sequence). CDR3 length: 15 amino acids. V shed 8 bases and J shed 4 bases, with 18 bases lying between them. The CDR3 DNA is TGTGCCACCCAGCAACCAGGGGCGCCGGGAAACACCATATATTTT. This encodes CATQQPGAPGNTIYF.

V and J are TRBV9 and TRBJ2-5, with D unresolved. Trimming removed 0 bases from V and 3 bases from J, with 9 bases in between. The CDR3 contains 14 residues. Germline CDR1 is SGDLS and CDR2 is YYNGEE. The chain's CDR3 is CASSVVGGEETQYF. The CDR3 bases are TGTGCCAGCAGCGTAGTAGGCGGAGAAGAGACCCAGTACTTC.

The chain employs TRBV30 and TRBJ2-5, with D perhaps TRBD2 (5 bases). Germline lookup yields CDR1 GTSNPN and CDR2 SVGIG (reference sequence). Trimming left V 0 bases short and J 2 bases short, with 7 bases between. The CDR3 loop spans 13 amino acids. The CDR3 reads CAWSVGGQETQYF. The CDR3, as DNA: TGTGCCTGGAGTGTCGGAGGTCAAGAGACCCAGTACTTC. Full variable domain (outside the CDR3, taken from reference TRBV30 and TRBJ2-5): SQTIHQWPATLVQPVGSPLSLECTVEGTSNPNLYWYRQAAGRGLQLLFYSVGIGQISSEVPQNLSASRPQDRQFILSSKKLLLSDSGFYLCAWSVGGQETQYFGPGTRLLVL.

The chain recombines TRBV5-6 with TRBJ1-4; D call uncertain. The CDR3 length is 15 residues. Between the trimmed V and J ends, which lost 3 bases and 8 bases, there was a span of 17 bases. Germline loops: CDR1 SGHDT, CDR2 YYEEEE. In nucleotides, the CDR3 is TGTGCCAGCAGCTCGCGCCCGGGGTCAGCAGAAAAACTGTTTTTT. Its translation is CASSSRPGSAEKLFF.

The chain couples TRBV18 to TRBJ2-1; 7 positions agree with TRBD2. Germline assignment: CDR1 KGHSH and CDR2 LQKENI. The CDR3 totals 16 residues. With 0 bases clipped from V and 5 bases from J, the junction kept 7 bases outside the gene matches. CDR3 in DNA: TGTGCCAGCTCACCACCGTCGCGGGAGATGAACAATGAGCAGTTCTTC. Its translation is CASSPPSREMNNEQFF.

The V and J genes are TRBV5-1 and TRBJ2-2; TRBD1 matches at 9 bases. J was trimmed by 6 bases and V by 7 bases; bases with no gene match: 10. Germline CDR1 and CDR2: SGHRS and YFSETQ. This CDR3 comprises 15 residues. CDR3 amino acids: CASQPGQGGSGELFF. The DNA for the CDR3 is TGCGCCAGCCAACCGGGACAGGGAGGGTCCGGGGAGCTGTTTTTT. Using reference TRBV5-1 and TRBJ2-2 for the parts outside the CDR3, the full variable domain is KAGVTQTPRYLIKTRGQQVTLSCSPISGHRSVSWYQQTPGQGLQFLFEYFSETQRNKGNFPGRFSGRQFSNSRSEMNVSTLELGDSALYLCASQPGQGGSGELFFGEGSRLTVL.

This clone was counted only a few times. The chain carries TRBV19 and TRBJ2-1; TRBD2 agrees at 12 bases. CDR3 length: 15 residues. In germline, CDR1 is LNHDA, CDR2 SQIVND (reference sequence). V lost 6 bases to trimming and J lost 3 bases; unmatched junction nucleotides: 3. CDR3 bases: TGTGCCAGTAGCATGACTAGCGGGAGCTACAATGAGCAGTTCTTC. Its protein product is CASSMTSGSYNEQFF.

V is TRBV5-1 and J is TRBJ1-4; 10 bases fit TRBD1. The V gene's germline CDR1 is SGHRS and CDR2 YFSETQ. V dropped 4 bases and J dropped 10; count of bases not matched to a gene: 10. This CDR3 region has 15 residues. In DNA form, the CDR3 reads TGCGCCAGCAGCATCACCGGGACAGGGGAAGGAAAACTGTTTTTT. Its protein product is CASSITGTGEGKLFF.

The CDR3 protein is CASSLLAGYSDTQYF. The CDR3 nucleotides read TGTGCCAGCAGCTTACTAGCGGGATATTCAGATACGCAGTATTTT. This sequence joins TRBV7-3 and TRBJ2-3; TRBD2 aligns across 9 bases. The V gene's germline CDR1 is SGHTA and CDR2 FQGTGA. The V and J ends lost 2 bases and 4 bases, in that order; junction bases with no gene match: 4. The length of the CDR3 is 15 residues.

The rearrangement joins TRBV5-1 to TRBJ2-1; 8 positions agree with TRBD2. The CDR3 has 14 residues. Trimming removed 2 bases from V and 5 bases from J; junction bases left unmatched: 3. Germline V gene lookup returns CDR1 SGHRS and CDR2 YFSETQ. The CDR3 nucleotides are TGCGCCAGCAGCTTACTAGCGGAACACAATGAGCAGTTCTTC. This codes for CASSLLAEHNEQFF.

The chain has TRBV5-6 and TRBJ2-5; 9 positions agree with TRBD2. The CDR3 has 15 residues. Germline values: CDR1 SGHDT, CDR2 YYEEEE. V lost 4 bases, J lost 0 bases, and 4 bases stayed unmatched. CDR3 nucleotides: TGTGCCAGCAGCAGTAGCGGGGGAAACCAAGAGACCCAGTACTTC. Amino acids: CASSSSGGNQETQYF.

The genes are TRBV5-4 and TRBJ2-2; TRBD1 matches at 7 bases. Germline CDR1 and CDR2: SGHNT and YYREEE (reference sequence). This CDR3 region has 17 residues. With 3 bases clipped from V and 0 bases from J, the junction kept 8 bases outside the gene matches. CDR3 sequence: CASSSTGTEANTGELFF. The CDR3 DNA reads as TGTGCCAGCAGCTCTACCGGGACAGAAGCGAACACCGGGGAGCTGTTTTTT.

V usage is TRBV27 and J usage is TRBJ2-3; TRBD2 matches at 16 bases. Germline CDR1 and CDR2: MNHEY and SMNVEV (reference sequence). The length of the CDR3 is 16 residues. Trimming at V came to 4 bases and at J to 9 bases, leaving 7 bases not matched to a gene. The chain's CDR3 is CASSSGTSGGAVTQYF. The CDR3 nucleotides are TGTGCCAGCAGTTCCGGGACTAGCGGGGGGGCCGTCACGCAGTATTTT.

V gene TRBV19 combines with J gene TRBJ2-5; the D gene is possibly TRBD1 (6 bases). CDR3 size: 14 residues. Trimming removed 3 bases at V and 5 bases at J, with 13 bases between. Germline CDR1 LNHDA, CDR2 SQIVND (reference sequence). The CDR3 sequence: CASSMFQGRETQYF. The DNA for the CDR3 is TGTGCCAGTAGTATGTTTCAGGGGCGGGAGACCCAGTACTTC.

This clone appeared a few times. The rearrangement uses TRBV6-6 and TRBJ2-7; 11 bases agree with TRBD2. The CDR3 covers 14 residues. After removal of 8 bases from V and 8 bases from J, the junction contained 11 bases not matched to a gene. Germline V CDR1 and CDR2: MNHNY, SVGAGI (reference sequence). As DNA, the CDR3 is TGTGCCAGCCGAACCGGGACTAGCGGTTCGAAGCAGTACTTC. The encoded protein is CASRTGTSGSKQYF.

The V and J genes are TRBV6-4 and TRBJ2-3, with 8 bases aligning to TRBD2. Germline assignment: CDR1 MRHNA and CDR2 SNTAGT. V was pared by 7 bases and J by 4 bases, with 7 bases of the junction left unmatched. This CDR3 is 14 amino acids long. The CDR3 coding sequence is TGTGCCAGCAAACCGGGACTAGGAGCAGATACGCAGTATTTT. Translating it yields CASKPGLGADTQYF.

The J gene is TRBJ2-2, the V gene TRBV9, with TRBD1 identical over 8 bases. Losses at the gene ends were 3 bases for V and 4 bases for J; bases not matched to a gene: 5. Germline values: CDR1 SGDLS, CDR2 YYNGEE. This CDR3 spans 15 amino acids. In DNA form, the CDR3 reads TGTGCCAGCAGCGGTCAGGGGGCTCTCACCGGGGAGCTGTTTTTT. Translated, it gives CASSGQGALTGELFF.

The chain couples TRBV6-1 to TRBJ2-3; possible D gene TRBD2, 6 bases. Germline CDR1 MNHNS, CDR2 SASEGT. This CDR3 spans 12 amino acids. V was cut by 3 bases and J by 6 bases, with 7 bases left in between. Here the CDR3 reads CASSDRGDTQYF. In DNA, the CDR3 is TGTGCCAGCAGTGATCGGGGGGATACGCAGTATTTT.

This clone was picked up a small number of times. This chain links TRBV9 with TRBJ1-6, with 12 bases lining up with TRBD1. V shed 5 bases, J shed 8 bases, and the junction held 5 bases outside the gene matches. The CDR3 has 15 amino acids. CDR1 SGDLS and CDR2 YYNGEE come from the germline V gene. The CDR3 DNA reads TGTGCCAGCAGTGCGGGACAGGGGGCGTATTCACCCCTCCACTTT. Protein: CASSAGQGAYSPLHF.

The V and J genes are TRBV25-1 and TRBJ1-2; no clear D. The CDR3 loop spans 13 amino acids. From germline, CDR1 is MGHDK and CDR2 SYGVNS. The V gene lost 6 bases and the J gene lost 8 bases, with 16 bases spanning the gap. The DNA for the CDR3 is TGTGCCAGCAGAGCCCACGACGCGGAGGGCTACACCTTC. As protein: CASRAHDAEGYTF.

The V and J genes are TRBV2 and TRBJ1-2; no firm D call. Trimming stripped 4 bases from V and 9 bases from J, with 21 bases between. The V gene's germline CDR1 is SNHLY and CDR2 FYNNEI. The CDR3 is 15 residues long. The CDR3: CASSAGEPSFSSYTF. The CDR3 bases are TGTGCCAGCAGTGCTGGGGAGCCCTCCTTTAGTAGCTACACCTTC.

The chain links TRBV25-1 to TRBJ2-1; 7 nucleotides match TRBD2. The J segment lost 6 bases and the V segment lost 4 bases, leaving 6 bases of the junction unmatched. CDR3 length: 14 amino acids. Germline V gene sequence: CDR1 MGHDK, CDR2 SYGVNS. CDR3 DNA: TGTGCCAGCAGTGGGGGGGGGAGTGGCAATGAGCAGTTCTTC. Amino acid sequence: CASSGGGSGNEQFF.

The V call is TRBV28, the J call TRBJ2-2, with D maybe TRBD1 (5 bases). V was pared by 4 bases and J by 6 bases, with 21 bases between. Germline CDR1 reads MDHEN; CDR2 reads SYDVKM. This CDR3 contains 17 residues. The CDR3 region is CASSSPSGKISAGELFF. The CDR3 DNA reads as TGTGCCAGCAGTTCCCCTTCAGGGAAAATCTCCGCCGGGGAGCTGTTTTTT.